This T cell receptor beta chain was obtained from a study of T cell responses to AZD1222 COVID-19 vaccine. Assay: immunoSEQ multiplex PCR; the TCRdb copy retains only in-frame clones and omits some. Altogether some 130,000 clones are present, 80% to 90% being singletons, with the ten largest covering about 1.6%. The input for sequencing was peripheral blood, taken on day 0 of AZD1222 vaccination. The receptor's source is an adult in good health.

The CDR3 here is CASRINRGEKLFF. CDR3 in DNA: TGTGCCAGCAGGATAAACAGGGGTGAAAAACTGTTTTTT. The gene calls are TRBV6-5 and TRBJ1-4, with 7 nucleotides matching TRBD1. Germline loops: CDR1 MNHEY, CDR2 SVGAGI. This CDR3 has 13 amino acids. V lost 6 bases to trimming and J lost 7 bases; unmatched junction nucleotides: 5.